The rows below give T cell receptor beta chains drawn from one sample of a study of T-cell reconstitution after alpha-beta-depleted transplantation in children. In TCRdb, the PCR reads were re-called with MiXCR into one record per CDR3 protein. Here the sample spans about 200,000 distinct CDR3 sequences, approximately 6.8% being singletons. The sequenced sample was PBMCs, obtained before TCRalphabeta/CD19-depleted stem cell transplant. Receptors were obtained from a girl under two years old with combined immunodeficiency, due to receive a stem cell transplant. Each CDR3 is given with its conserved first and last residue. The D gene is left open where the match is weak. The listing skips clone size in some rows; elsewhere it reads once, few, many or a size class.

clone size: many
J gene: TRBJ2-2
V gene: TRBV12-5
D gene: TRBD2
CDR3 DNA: TGTGCTAGTGGTTTGAATCGGGGGGTCACCGGGGAGCTGTTTTTT
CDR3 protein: CASGLNRGVTGELFF

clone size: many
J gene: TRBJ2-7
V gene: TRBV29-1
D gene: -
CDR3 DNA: TGCAGCGTTGTTTCAGGAACCTCCTACGAGCAGTACTTC
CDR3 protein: CSVVSGTSYEQYF

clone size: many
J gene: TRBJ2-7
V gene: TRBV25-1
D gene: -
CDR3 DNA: TGTGCCAGCAGTGTAGATCGGAACCCCTACGAGCAGTACTTC
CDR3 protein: CASSVDRNPYEQYF

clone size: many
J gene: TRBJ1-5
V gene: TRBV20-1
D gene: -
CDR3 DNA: TGCAGTGCTGCCCCCTGGGTATTGGACAATCAGCCCCAGCATTTT
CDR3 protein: CSAAPWVLDNQPQHF

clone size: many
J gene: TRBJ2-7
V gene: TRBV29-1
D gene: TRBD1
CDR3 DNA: TGCAGCGTTGAAATTTCTGGTGGACAGGGCAGCTCCTACGAGCAGTACTTC
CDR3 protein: CSVEISGGQGSSYEQYF

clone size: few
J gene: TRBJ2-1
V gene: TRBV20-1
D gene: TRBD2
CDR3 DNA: TGCAGTGCTAGTTTTGATGGAGGGACTAGCGGGAGGGATATGGGGAATGAGCAGTTCTTC
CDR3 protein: CSASFDGGTSGRDMGNEQFF

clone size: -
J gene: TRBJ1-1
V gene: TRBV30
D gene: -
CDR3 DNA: TGTGCCTGGAGTATCGTTCGGCGGGGACCCAACACTGAAGCTTTCTTT
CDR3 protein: CAWSIVRRGPNTEAFF

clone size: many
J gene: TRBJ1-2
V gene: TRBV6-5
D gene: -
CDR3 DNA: TGTGCCAGCAGTTACTCCCCAGGGGAAGACTATGGCTACACCTTC
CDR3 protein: CASSYSPGEDYGYTF

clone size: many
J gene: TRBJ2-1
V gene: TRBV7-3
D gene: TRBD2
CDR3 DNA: TGTGCCAGCAGCTCAAGCGGGGGTCGAACATACAATGAGCAGTTCTTC
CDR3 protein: CASSSSGGRTYNEQFF

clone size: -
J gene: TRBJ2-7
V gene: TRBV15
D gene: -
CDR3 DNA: TGTGCCACCAGCAGAGAAAGGGGGGTAATCTACGAGCAGTACTTC
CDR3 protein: CATSRERGVIYEQYF

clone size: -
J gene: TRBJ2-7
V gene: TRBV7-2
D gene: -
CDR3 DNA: TGTGCCAGCAGCTTAACGACGGAGGGGGAATACGAGCAGTACTTC
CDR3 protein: CASSLTTEGEYEQYF

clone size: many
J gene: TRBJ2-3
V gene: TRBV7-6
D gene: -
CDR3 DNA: TGTGCCAGCAGCTTATGGGTGGAAGATACGCAGTATTTT
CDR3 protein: CASSLWVEDTQYF

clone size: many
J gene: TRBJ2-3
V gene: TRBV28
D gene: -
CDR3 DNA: TGTGCCAGCAGTCTCAGAGCCTTAGCGGCCACAGATACGCAGTATTTT
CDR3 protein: CASSLRALAATDTQYF

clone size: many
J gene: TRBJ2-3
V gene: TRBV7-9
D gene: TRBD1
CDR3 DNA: TGTGCCAGCAGCCCTTGGACAGGGGGCACAGATACGCAGTATTTT
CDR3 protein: CASSPWTGGTDTQYF

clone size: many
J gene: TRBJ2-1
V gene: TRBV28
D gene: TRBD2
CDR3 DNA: TGTGCCAGCCACGACAGGACTAGCAACAAAAATGAGCAGTTCTTC
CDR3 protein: CASHDRTSNKNEQFF

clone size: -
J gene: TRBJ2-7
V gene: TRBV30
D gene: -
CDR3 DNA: TGTGCCTCAGCGACTTCCTACGAGCAGTACTTC
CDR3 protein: CASATSYEQYF

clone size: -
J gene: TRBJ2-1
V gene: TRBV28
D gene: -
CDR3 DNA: TGTGCCAGCAGTTTACCCAATAGGGGGTTGGACAATGAGCAGTTCTTC
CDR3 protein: CASSLPNRGLDNEQFF

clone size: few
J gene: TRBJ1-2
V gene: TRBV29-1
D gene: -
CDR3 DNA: TGCAGCGTTGAGACAGATTACAAAGCTAACTATGGCTACACCTTC
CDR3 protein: CSVETDYKANYGYTF

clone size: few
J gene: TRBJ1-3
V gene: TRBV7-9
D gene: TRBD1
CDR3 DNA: TGTGCCAGCAGCGCGGAGGACAGGCTACAAGGAAACACCATATATTTT
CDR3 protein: CASSAEDRLQGNTIYF

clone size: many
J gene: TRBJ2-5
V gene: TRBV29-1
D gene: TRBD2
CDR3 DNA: TGCAGCGTTGAAGGGGGACTAGCGGGGGGCCAATTCCTAGAGACCCAGTACTTC
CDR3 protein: CSVEGGLAGGQFLETQYF

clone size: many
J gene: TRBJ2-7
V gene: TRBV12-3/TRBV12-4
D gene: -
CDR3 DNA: TGTGCCAGCAGTTTCGGCAGTTCCCACTACGAGCAGTACTTC
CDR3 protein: CASSFGSSHYEQYF

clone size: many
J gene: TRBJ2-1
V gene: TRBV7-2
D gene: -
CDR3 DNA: TGTGCCAGCAGCTTATCCGAGGATCCCAACCCCAATGAGCAGTTCTTC
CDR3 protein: CASSLSEDPNPNEQFF

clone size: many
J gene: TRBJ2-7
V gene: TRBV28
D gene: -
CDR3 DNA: TGTGCCAGCAGCAACTACCCCGGCGAGCAGTACTTC
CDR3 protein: CASSNYPGEQYF

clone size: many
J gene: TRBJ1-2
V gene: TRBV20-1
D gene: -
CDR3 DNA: TGCAGTCCGCGGCGTGGATCTAGCGGCTACACCTTC
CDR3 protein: CSPRRGSSGYTF

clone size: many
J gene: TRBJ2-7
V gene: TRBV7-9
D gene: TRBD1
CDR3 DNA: TGTGCCAGCAGCGACCCCCCCACAGGGGCCTACGAGCAGTACTTC
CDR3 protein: CASSDPPTGAYEQYF

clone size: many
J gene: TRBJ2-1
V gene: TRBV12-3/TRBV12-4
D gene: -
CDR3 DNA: TGTGCCAGCAGTTTTAGTTCATTTTTGGAGCAGTTCTTC
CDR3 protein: CASSFSSFLEQFF

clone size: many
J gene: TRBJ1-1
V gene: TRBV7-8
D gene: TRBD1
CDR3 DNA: TGTGCCAGCAGCTTAGAAAAAGGGACAGGGGGTATGAACACTGAAGCTTTCTTT
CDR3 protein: CASSLEKGTGGMNTEAFF

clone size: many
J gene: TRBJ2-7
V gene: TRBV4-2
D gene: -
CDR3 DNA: TGTGCCAGCAGCCAAGTAGGGGACGAGCAGTACTTC
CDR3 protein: CASSQVGDEQYF

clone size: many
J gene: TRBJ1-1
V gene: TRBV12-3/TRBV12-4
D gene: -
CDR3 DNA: TGTGCCAGCACCCTGGGGGGGGTGGGGAACACTGAAGCTTTCTTT
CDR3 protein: CASTLGGVGNTEAFF

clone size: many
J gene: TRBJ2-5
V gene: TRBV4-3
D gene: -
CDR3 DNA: TGCGCCAGCAGCCAAGAGTGGAGAGGGGAGACCCAGTACTTC
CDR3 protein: CASSQEWRGETQYF

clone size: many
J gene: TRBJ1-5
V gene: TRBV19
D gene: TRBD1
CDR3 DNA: TGTGCCAGTAGGAGTGACAGGGGAAGACATCAGCCCCAGCATTTT
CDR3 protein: CASRSDRGRHQPQHF

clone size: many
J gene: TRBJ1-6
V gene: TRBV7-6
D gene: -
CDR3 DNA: TGTGCCAGCAGCTCCCGGATGGGCAATTCACCCCTCCACTTT
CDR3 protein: CASSSRMGNSPLHF

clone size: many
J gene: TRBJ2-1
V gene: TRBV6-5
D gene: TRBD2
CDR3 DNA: TGTGCCAGCAGAGTACTAGCGGGAGGGCCCAGCAATGAGCAGTTCTTC
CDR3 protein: CASRVLAGGPSNEQFF

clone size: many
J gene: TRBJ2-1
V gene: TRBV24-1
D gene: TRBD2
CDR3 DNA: TGTGCCACCAGTGATTTGCGGGACTACCCCTACAATGAGCAGTTCTTC
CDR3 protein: CATSDLRDYPYNEQFF

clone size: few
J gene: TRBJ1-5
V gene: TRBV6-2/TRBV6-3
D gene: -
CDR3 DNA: TGTGCCAGCAGTTACCCGGGAGTGCCCCAGCATTTT
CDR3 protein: CASSYPGVPQHF

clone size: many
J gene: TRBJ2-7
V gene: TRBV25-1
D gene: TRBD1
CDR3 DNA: TGTGCCAGCAGTGAACACACCGGGACAGGGAACTACGAGCAGTACTTC
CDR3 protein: CASSEHTGTGNYEQYF

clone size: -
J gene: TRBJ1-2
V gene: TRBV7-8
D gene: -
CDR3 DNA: TGTGCCAGCAGCTCCGATGGTAGGGTGCGGGGCTACACCTTC
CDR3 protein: CASSSDGRVRGYTF

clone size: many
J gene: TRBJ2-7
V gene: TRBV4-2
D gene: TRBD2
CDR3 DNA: TGTGCCAGCAGCCAAGAAGCCCTAGCGGGACACTACGAGCAGTACTTC
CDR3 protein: CASSQEALAGHYEQYF

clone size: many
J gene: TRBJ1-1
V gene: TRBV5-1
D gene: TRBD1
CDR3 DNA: TGCGCCAGCAGCTTTGACAGGGACACTGAAGCTTTCTTT
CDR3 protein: CASSFDRDTEAFF

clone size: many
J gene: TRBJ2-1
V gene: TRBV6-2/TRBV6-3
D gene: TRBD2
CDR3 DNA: TGTGCCAGCGCCCACATAGCGGGAGCGGAGGGGTGGAATGAGCAGTTCTTC
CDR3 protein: CASAHIAGAEGWNEQFF

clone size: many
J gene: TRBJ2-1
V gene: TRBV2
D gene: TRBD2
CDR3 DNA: TGTGCCCAGACCAGTGGACTAGCGAGAAATGAGCAGTTCTTC
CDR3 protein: CAQTSGLARNEQFF

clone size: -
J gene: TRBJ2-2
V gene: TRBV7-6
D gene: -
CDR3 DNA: TGTGCCAGCGAGACAGTCAGCACCGGGGAGCTGTTTTTT
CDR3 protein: CASETVSTGELFF

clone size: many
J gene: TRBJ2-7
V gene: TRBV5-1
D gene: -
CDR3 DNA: TGCGCCAGCAGCTTGGCGATACAAGTCTACGAGCAGTACTTC
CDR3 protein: CASSLAIQVYEQYF

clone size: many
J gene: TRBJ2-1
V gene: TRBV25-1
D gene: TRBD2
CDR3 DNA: TGTGCCAGCAGTCCTAGCGGGGACTTAAATGAGCAGTTCTTC
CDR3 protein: CASSPSGDLNEQFF

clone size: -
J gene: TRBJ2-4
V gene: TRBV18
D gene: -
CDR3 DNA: TGTGCCAGCTCAACCGGGACAAGGGTTAACATTCAGTACTTC
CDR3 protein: CASSTGTRVNIQYF